This T cell receptor (beta chain) was retrieved from a study of blood T cell repertoires in COVID-19. At the level of the study: Collection of acute and convalescent COVID-19 samples took place in the United States, Italy and Spain. From T cells, B-cell-depleted T cells, or PBMCs came the material, which was cDNA or gDNA.

Per the authors' pipeline: Using reference gene primer amplification, nucleated cell counts were estimated. Assay: immunoSEQ multiplex PCR; the TCRdb copy retains only in-frame clones and omits some. For V, J and clone size, that table is used; D and trimming come from the DNA. The data contain roughly 85,000 clones, around four fifths of them singletons. With V trimmed by 6 bases and J by 1 base, 2 bases remained unmatched. The CDR3 is 13 residues long. In germline, CDR1 is WNHNN, CDR2 SYGVQD (reference sequence). This sequence joins TRBV10-1 and TRBJ2-5; 7 bases fit TRBD2. This receptor was identified in a human donor in a cohort sampled during active COVID-19. The sequenced sample consisted of peripheral blood. CDR3 nucleotides: TGCGCCAGCAGCGCTAGCGGCCAAGAGACCCAGTACTTC. It is translated as CASSASGQETQYF.